This entry lists 25 T cell receptor beta chains sequenced from one sample in a study of response to subunit inactivated influenza vaccine. In TCRdb, the RT-PCR reads were re-called with MiXCR into one record per CDR3 protein. The sample lists 650,000 or so distinct CDR3 sequences; 14% were seen once. The sample was PBMCs from blood, taken around two weeks before vaccination. Receptor source: a man in his fifties or sixties who received an inactivated influenza vaccine.

This clonotype was seen only a few times. This sequence joins TRBV12-3 or TRBV12-4 and TRBJ2-1, with D maybe TRBD2 (7 bases). This CDR3 has 16 amino acids. The ends were cut back, 7 bases at V and 7 bases at J, with 23 bases in the middle. CDR3 coding DNA: TGTGCCAGCATCGACTGGCGCGGGGGCCAGGGGAATGAGCAGTTCTTC. It translates to CASIDWRGGQGNEQFF.

This clonotype was seen a few times. V and J are TRBV7-6 and TRBJ2-2; D unresolved. Trimming pared 5 bases from V and 5 bases from J, leaving 15 bases between. Per germline, CDR1 SGHVS and CDR2 FNYEAQ. The CDR3 covers 15 residues. CDR3 nucleotide sequence: TGTGCCAGCAGCGCAGAATTCACGACTACCGGGGAGCTGTTTTTT. Amino acid sequence: CASSAEFTTTGELFF.

The V and J genes are TRBV21-1 and TRBJ2-1; the table's D call, TRBD1, has no DNA check behind it. TRBV21-1 is a pseudogene locus. The CDR3 extends over 15 amino acids. The CDR3 loop is CASSRRQGRYNEQFF. CDR3 sequence (DNA): TGTGCCAGCAGCCGCAGACAGGGGAGGTACAATGAGCAGTTCTTC.

This clonotype showed up just a few times. The rearrangement links TRBV7-2 to TRBJ1-6; 7 bases are shared with TRBD1. Trimming at V came to 5 bases and at J to 10 bases, leaving 8 bases not matched to a gene. The CDR3 loop spans 14 amino acids. Germline V CDR1 and CDR2: SGHTA, FQGNSA. In nucleotides, the CDR3 is TGTGCCAGCAGCCGACAGGGTCGCCGGTCACCCCTCCACTTT. Its protein is CASSRQGRRSPLHF.

This clonotype has only a few counts. CDR3: CASSLNGQGIDEQYF. The CDR3 nucleotides are TGTGCCAGCAGTTTAAACGGCCAGGGGATCGACGAGCAGTACTTC. The V and J genes are TRBV12-3 or TRBV12-4 and TRBJ2-7, with D possibly TRBD1 on 6 matching bases. V was pared by 2 bases and J by 5 bases, with 16 bases between. The CDR3 contains 15 residues.

This clonotype has just a few counts. CDR3 sequence (DNA): TGTGCCAGCAGTCCATACCGGACCTGGGGCTCTGGGGCCAACGTCCTGACTTTC. Protein: CASSPYRTWGSGANVLTF. The chain recombines TRBV6-2 or TRBV6-3 with TRBJ2-6; no firm D call. The germline V gene encodes CDR1 MNHEY and CDR2 SVGEGT. The ends were cut back, 5 bases at V and 0 bases at J, with 17 bases in the middle. This CDR3 region has 18 residues.

This clonotype occurred many times. The gene calls are TRBV7-9 and TRBJ1-2; TRBD1 might be the D (5 bases). Germline V gives CDR1 SEHNR, CDR2 FQNEAQ (reference sequence). CDR3 size: 13 residues. V lost 0 bases, J lost 6 bases, and 8 bases lay in between. The DNA of the CDR3 is TGTGCCAGCAGCTTAGCAGGGACGGATGGCTACACCTTC. Amino acid sequence: CASSLAGTDGYTF.

At least ten counts were recorded for this clonotype. The rearrangement links TRBV4-3 to TRBJ1-1; D ambiguous. Trimming cost V 0 bases and J 4 bases, with 6 bases left between them. The CDR3 contains 13 residues. CDR1 is LGHNA, CDR2 YSLEER, per germline. CDR3 nucleotide sequence: TGCGCCAGCAGCCAAGAAGAATCCACTGAAGCTTTCTTT. Its protein product is CASSQEESTEAFF.

This sequence joins TRBV30 and TRBJ2-5, with TRBD1 identical over 7 bases. V dropped 1 base and J dropped 6; count of bases not matched to a gene: 2. The CDR3 consists of 12 residues. The germline gives CDR1 GTSNPN, CDR2 SVGIG (reference sequence). The CDR3 DNA sequence: TGTGCCTGGAGTGGACAGGGAAAGACCCAGTACTTC. As protein: CAWSGQGKTQYF. Variable domain in full (rest from reference TRBV30 and TRBJ2-5): SQTIHQWPATLVQPVGSPLSLECTVEGTSNPNLYWYRQAAGRGLQLLFYSVGIGQISSEVPQNLSASRPQDRQFILSSKKLLLSDSGFYLCAWSGQGKTQYFGPGTRLLVL.

This chain links TRBV20-1 with TRBJ2-5; the match to TRBD1 covers 10 bases. With V trimmed by 2 bases and J by 2 bases, 5 bases remained unmatched. Germline V CDR1 and CDR2: DFQATT, SNEGSKA (reference sequence). This CDR3 has 15 residues. CDR3 region: CSARSGQGIQETQYF. The CDR3 DNA is TGCAGTGCTAGATCGGGACAGGGGATACAAGAGACCCAGTACTTC.

The V call is TRBV24-1, the J call TRBJ1-2; D remains unclear. The CDR3 is made up of 14 amino acids. Germline V lookup: CDR1 KGHDR, CDR2 SFDVKD. Trimming left V 1 base short and J 8 bases short, with 13 bases between. CDR3 sequence (DNA): TGTGCCACCAGTGATTTATTTTCGGGTCGCGGCTACACCTTC. Its protein is CATSDLFSGRGYTF.

Many counts were recorded for this clonotype. This chain connects TRBV28 to TRBJ2-1; 7 nucleotides line up with TRBD1. The CDR3 sequence is 14 residues long. J gave up 6 bases and V 6 bases, and 8 bases lay outside the gene matches. CDR1 is MDHEN and CDR2 is SYDVKM in the germline V gene. The CDR3 DNA reads as TGTGCCAGCAGCAGACAGGGTATGAGCAATGAGCAGTTCTTC. This sequence encodes CASSRQGMSNEQFF.

This rearrangement joins TRBV20-1 to TRBJ1-5; possibly TRBD1 for D (6 bases). CDR1 is DFQATT and CDR2 is SNEGSKA in the germline V gene (reference sequence). The CDR3 consists of 13 residues. Trimming shortened V by 7 bases and J by 4 bases, and 14 bases separated the two germline ends. The CDR3 nucleotides are TGCAGTGTTAACGGAGGGGGGAATCAGCCCCAGCATTTT. The encoded protein is CSVNGGGNQPQHF.

The CDR3 region is CASSYIVGQDTGELFF. The CDR3 nucleotides read TGTGCCAGCAGCTATATTGTGGGGCAGGACACCGGGGAGCTGTTTTTT. The chain employs TRBV5-5 and TRBJ2-2, with D tentatively TRBD1 (5 bases). V lost 3 bases and J lost 3, with 15 bases in between. This CDR3 region has 16 residues. Germline-derived CDR1 and CDR2 are SGHKS and YYEKEE (reference sequence).

Ten or more counts support this clonotype. V usage is TRBV4-1 and J usage is TRBJ2-3; 12 bases align to TRBD2. The CDR3 extends over 17 amino acids. After removal of 4 bases from V and 5 bases from J, the junction contained 10 bases not matched to a gene. Germline-derived CDR1 and CDR2 are MGHRA and YSYEKL. CDR3 region: CASSLRSSGGAKDTQYF. The DNA for the CDR3 is TGCGCCAGCAGCCTGAGGTCTAGCGGGGGGGCGAAAGATACGCAGTATTTT.

The table lists this clonotype with many counts. The chain combines TRBV20-1 with TRBJ1-5, with TRBD1 matching 7 bases. Germline CDR1 DFQATT, CDR2 SNEGSKA (reference sequence). Germline trimming cut 3 bases from V and 2 bases from J; bases unmatched to any gene: 7. The CDR3 is made up of 15 amino acids. CDR3 sequence reads: CSARGTVDRNQPQHF. CDR3 coding DNA: TGCAGTGCTAGGGGGACAGTTGATCGCAATCAGCCCCAGCATTTT.

The chain combines TRBV29-1 with TRBJ2-3, with D maybe TRBD2 (6 bases). CDR1 is SQVTM and CDR2 is ANQGSEA in the germline V gene. The V end was cut by 1 base, the J end by 0 bases, with 14 bases between. There are 16 residues in the CDR3. The CDR3 reads CSVEAGLRGSTDTQYF. CDR3 in DNA: TGCAGCGTTGAAGCAGGTCTCCGGGGGAGCACAGATACGCAGTATTTT.

In regard to this clonotype: A much larger clone lies a single base off, so this may be a read error. The J gene is TRBJ2-2, the V gene TRBV6-2 or TRBV6-3, with D perhaps matching TRBD2 (5 bases). CDR3 length: 13 residues. CDR1 and CDR2 (germline): MNHEY, SVGEGT. Trimming removed 6 bases at V and 3 bases at J, with 8 bases between. The CDR3 protein is CASSTSYTGELFF. For the CDR3, the DNA is TGTGCCAGCAGCACTAGTTACACCGGGGAGCTGTTTTTT.

This clonotype was found a few times. This chain uses TRBV5-1 with TRBJ2-1, with 7 bases fitting TRBD1. Germline V gene data show CDR1 as SGHRS and CDR2 as YFSETQ. V lost 4 bases and J lost 4; bases outside the gene matches: 11. The CDR3 length is 16 residues. CDR3 nucleotides: TGCGCCAGCAGCCCCTCCGGGACAGTCTCTTACAATGAGCAGTTCTTC. Translation: CASSPSGTVSYNEQFF.

This clonotype was observed many times. The V call is TRBV9, the J call TRBJ2-2, with D possibly being TRBD2 (7 bases). This CDR3 is built from 16 residues. Germline V gene lookup returns CDR1 SGDLS and CDR2 YYNGEE. Trimming pared 2 bases from V and 0 bases from J, leaving 11 bases between. The CDR3 DNA reads as TGTGCCAGCAGCGTTGAGGGGGGGTCGAACACCGGGGAGCTGTTTTTT. Encoded protein: CASSVEGGSNTGELFF. Filled out from reference TRBV9 and TRBJ2-2, the complete variable domain reads DSGVTQTPKHLITATGQRVTLRCSPRSGDLSVYWYQQSLDQGLQFLIQYYNGEERAKGNILERFSAQQFPDLHSELNLSSLELGDSALYFCASSVEGGSNTGELFFGEGSRLTVL.

This clonotype was observed a few times. This chain connects TRBV11-3 to TRBJ2-1, with D unclear. Germline assignment: CDR1 SGHNT and CDR2 YENEEA. The CDR3 extends over 13 amino acids. Trimming cost V 0 bases and J 6 bases, with 6 bases left between them. This CDR3 reads CASSLDSVNEQFF. In DNA, the CDR3 is TGTGCCAGCAGCTTAGATAGTGTCAATGAGCAGTTCTTC.

This clonotype was counted ten times or more. The chain combines TRBV5-1 with TRBJ2-5; D unclear. Looked up from germline, CDR1 is SGHRS and CDR2 is YFSETQ. The V end lost 0 bases, the J end lost 3 bases, and 0 bases lay between the germline ends. The length of the CDR3 is 11 residues. The DNA for the CDR3 is TGCGCCAGCAGCTTGGAAGAGACCCAGTACTTC. It translates to CASSLEETQYF.

V usage is TRBV20-1 and J usage is TRBJ2-7; D is perhaps TRBD1 (5 bases). CDR3 length: 15 residues. Germline V gene sequence: CDR1 DFQATT, CDR2 SNEGSKA (reference sequence). V lost 6 bases and J lost 0, with 18 bases in between. In DNA, the CDR3 is TGCAGTGCCAGAAATCCCAGGGTTAGCTCCTACGAGCAGTACTTC. Protein: CSARNPRVSSYEQYF.

The chain recombines TRBV20-1 with TRBJ1-1; TRBD1 might be the D (6 bases). Trimming pared 2 bases from V and 6 bases from J, leaving 25 bases between. Germline V gives CDR1 DFQATT, CDR2 SNEGSKA (reference sequence). The CDR3 is 17 residues long. CDR3 DNA: TGCAGTGCTAGACCCCCAGGAGCAGGGGCGGGCAGGGCTGAAGCTTTCTTT. Translation: CSARPPGAGAGRAEAFF.

As to this clonotype: This sequence may be a read error, since a much larger clone differs from it by one base. CDR3 DNA sequence: TGCAGCGTCGCAAGGGGCGCGAGGACAGATACGCAGTATTTT. It is translated as CSVARGARTDTQYF. The chain couples TRBV29-1 to TRBJ2-3, with D possibly being TRBD1 (5 bases). Germline V gene lookup returns CDR1 SQVTM and CDR2 ANQGSEA. CDR3 length equals 14 residues. Trimming shortened V by 6 bases and J by 3 bases, and 16 bases separated the two germline ends.